These 18 T cell receptor beta chains were sequenced from one sample in a study of CD8 T cells in ankylosing spondylitis. Using its own MiXCR run on the 5' RACE reads, TCRdb lists one record per CDR3 protein. The sample lists about 300,000 distinct CDR3 sequences, 11% seen once, with roughly a tenth in the top ten. Source material: blood, either unsorted or a sorted T cell fraction (not recorded which). The receptors here all came from a female donor with ankylosing spondylitis or in good health (not recorded which).

The table lists this clonotype with many counts. The rearrangement uses TRBV5-1 and TRBJ2-1, with 9 bases matching TRBD2. The CDR3 extends over 17 amino acids. V lost 0 bases, J lost 6 bases, and 10 bases stayed unmatched. The germline V gene has CDR1 SGHRS and CDR2 YFSETQ. CDR3 nucleotides: TGCGCCAGCAGCTTGGCCTTTAGCGGGGGCCTGGGCAATGAGCAGTTCTTC. It is translated as CASSLAFSGGLGNEQFF.

In this sample, this clonotype turned up many times. The rearrangement links TRBV10-3 to TRBJ1-3; 9 nucleotides align to TRBD1. V lost 6 bases and J lost 0; bases outside the gene matches: 12. The CDR3 contains 18 residues. CDR1 and CDR2 from the germline V gene are ENHRY and SYGVKD. Here the CDR3 reads CAIRDEQGAKHSGNTIYF. CDR3 in DNA: TGTGCCATCAGGGACGAACAGGGGGCGAAGCACTCTGGAAACACCATATATTTT.

The chain employs TRBV6-1 and TRBJ1-2; the D gene is possibly TRBD1 (5 bases). There are 14 residues in the CDR3. Trimming removed 10 bases from V and 7 bases from J, with 22 bases in between. From germline, CDR1 is MNHNS and CDR2 SASEGT. In nucleotides, the CDR3 is TGTGCCACCCGCGAGGGGAGGCCGGGAGGTGGCTACACCTTC. The encoded protein is CATREGRPGGGYTF.

This clonotype showed up many times. The chain employs TRBV12-3 or TRBV12-4 and TRBJ1-3, with D unclear. The CDR3 totals 15 residues. With 4 bases removed from V and 4 bases from J, the gap between germline ends came to 14 bases. DNA of the CDR3: TGTGCCAGCAGTTCAACGGGCGGAGGGGGAAACACCATATATTTT. This translates into CASSSTGGGGNTIYF.

This clonotype appeared many times. The chain joins TRBV20-1 to TRBJ1-5, with D possibly being TRBD1 (5 bases). CDR1 is DFQATT, CDR2 SNEGSKA, per germline (reference sequence). The CDR3 has 14 residues. Trimming stripped 1 base from V and 5 bases from J, with 12 bases between. In nucleotides, the CDR3 is TGCAGTGCTAGAGGGGGGGGTAGGGATCAGCCCCAGCATTTT. The encoded protein is CSARGGGRDQPQHF.

The CDR3 here is CSARRSGGGEQYF. CDR3 DNA: TGCAGTGCTAGGAGGAGCGGGGGCGGAGAGCAGTACTTC. The rearrangement uses TRBV20-1 and TRBJ2-7, with 8 bases that match TRBD2. Germline loops: CDR1 DFQATT, CDR2 SNEGSKA (reference sequence). J gave up 7 bases and V 3 bases, and 8 bases lay outside the gene matches. CDR3 length: 13 amino acids.

The gene calls are TRBV5-1 and TRBJ2-1; TRBD2 agrees at 14 bases. Germline loops: CDR1 SGHRS, CDR2 YFSETQ. V trimming: 4 bases; J trimming: 8 bases; junction bases outside the gene matches: 5. The CDR3 length is 15 residues. The CDR3 is CASSRLAGGRDEQFF. CDR3 nucleotide sequence: TGCGCCAGCAGCCGACTAGCGGGGGGGCGAGATGAGCAGTTCTTC.

This clonotype was counted a few times. The rearrangement joins TRBV5-1 to TRBJ2-4; D may be TRBD1 (6 bases). Germline CDR1 SGHRS, CDR2 YFSETQ. Trimming cost V 1 base and J 1 base, with 9 bases left between them. This CDR3 is built from 15 residues. The CDR3 region has the DNA TGCGCCAGCAGCTTGTTGGGGGCCGCCAAAAACATTCAGTACTTC. This encodes CASSLLGAAKNIQYF.

This clonotype appeared many times. The V gene is TRBV19, the J gene TRBJ1-5; D remains unclear. V lost 6 bases, J lost 3 bases, and 15 bases lay in between. The germline V gene encodes CDR1 LNHDA and CDR2 SQIVND (reference sequence). The CDR3 length is 15 residues. In DNA, the CDR3 is TGTGCCAGTAGCCCCCTCGGGGAGCCCAATCAGCCCCAGCATTTT. Its protein product is CASSPLGEPNQPQHF.

Ten or more counts support this clonotype. The rearrangement uses TRBV12-3 or TRBV12-4 and TRBJ2-7, with D maybe TRBD2 (6 bases). Trimming cost V 7 bases and J 2 bases, with 15 bases left between them. The CDR3 consists of 14 residues. The CDR3: CASKSGLRPYEQYF. The CDR3 DNA is TGTGCCAGCAAAAGCGGGCTGCGCCCCTACGAGCAGTACTTC.

V is TRBV20-1 and J is TRBJ2-6; 7 bases fit TRBD1. This CDR3 spans 15 amino acids. From germline, CDR1 is DFQATT and CDR2 SNEGSKA (reference sequence). The junction had 5 bases not matched to a gene; V was cut back by 6 bases and J by 0 bases. The CDR3 DNA reads TGCAGTGCAGGGGGCAGTTTCTCTGGGGCCAACGTCCTGACTTTC. It yields the protein CSAGGSFSGANVLTF.

Many counts were recorded for this clonotype. The chain links TRBV5-6 to TRBJ1-4, with 7 nucleotides matching TRBD1. Trimming cost V 4 bases and J 7 bases; bases outside gene matches: 7. The CDR3 sequence is 14 residues long. Germline values: CDR1 SGHDT, CDR2 YYEEEE. Written as DNA, the CDR3 is TGTGCCAGCAGCCGCCGGGACAGTGGTGAAAAACTGTTTTTT. Translating gives CASSRRDSGEKLFF.

Only a few counts were recorded for this clonotype. The rearrangement uses TRBV5-1 and TRBJ2-1, with 11 bases aligning to TRBD2. J was trimmed by 4 bases and V by 3 bases; bases with no gene match: 6. Germline V lookup: CDR1 SGHRS, CDR2 YFSETQ. This CDR3 comprises 16 residues. The DNA of the CDR3 is TGCGCCAGCAGCTCACTCACTAGCGGGGGATACAATGAGCAGTTCTTC. It codes for CASSSLTSGGYNEQFF. The variable domain in full, completed from reference TRBV5-1 and TRBJ2-1, reads KAGVTQTPRYLIKTRGQQVTLSCSPISGHRSVSWYQQTPGQGLQFLFEYFSETQRNKGNFPGRFSGRQFSNSRSEMNVSTLELGDSALYLCASSSLTSGGYNEQFFGPGTRLTVL.

This clonotype was detected ten times or more. V usage is TRBV5-5 and J usage is TRBJ2-7; 8 bases map to TRBD2. There are 16 residues in the CDR3. V lost 2 bases and J lost 5; bases outside the gene matches: 12. Per germline, CDR1 SGHKS and CDR2 YYEKEE (reference sequence). CDR3 DNA sequence: TGTGCCAGCAGCTTTCTTCCGGGAGGGCCCCGAGACGAGCAGTACTTC. Translation gives CASSFLPGGPRDEQYF.

This clonotype was found many times. This chain links TRBV15 with TRBJ1-2; no reliable D call. The ends were cut back, 1 base at V and 2 bases at J, with 11 bases in the middle. Germline V gene sequence: CDR1 LNHNV, CDR2 YYDKDF (reference sequence). CDR3 size: 15 residues. The CDR3 DNA follows: TGTGCCACCAGCAGAGGTCGTGGCCCGAACTATGGCTACACCTTC. Translated: CATSRGRGPNYGYTF.

There are a few counts of this clonotype. The genes are TRBV7-6 and TRBJ2-2; D is ambiguous. In germline, CDR1 is SGHVS, CDR2 FNYEAQ. The CDR3 runs 15 residues. V lost 7 bases and J lost 2, with 14 bases in between. CDR3 residues: CASNVGWSNTGELFF. Written as DNA, the CDR3 is TGTGCCAGCAACGTAGGGTGGAGTAACACCGGGGAGCTGTTTTTT.

This clonotype occurred many times. This chain links TRBV24-1 with TRBJ2-1; D ambiguous. V was clipped by 3 bases and J by 4 bases, with 9 bases between them. From germline, CDR1 is KGHDR and CDR2 SFDVKD. The CDR3 is 14 amino acids. The CDR3 reads CATSDPGRYNEQFF. The CDR3 DNA is TGTGCCACCAGTGATCCCGGACGGTACAATGAGCAGTTCTTC.

This clonotype was found many times. The chain combines TRBV29-1 with TRBJ2-5; D is uncertain. Germline V CDR1 and CDR2: SQVTM, ANQGSEA. CDR3 length: 10 residues. V lost 5 bases, J lost 3 bases, and 4 bases lay in between. Here the CDR3 DNA reads TGCAGCGTTCGGGAAGAGACCCAGTACTTC. Translated, it gives CSVREETQYF.